The 28 T cell receptor beta chains listed next were all sequenced from one sample in a study of early T cells in non-severe SARS-CoV-2 infection. TCRdb called the 5' RACE reads again in MiXCR, with one record for every CDR3 protein. Here the sample spans tens of thousands of distinct CDR3 sequences, around 15% being singletons. Sequencing was done on a sample of whole blood. These receptors were obtained from an adult who was a healthcare worker with PCR-confirmed SARS-CoV-2 infection or an uninfected control (not recorded which).

This clonotype was observed many times. This chain uses TRBV6-2 or TRBV6-3 with TRBJ2-1; D is undetermined. With 0 bases removed from V and 1 base from J, the gap between germline ends came to 13 bases. There are 17 residues in the CDR3. Germline assignment: CDR1 MNHEY and CDR2 SVGEGT. The CDR3 here is CASSYSLQTPSYNEQFF. The CDR3 nucleotides read TGTGCCAGCAGTTACTCGTTGCAGACACCATCCTACAATGAGCAGTTCTTC.

The V and J genes are TRBV10-3 and TRBJ2-7, with D tentatively TRBD1 (6 bases). CDR1 is ENHRY and CDR2 is SYGVKD in the germline V gene. The V and J ends lost 4 bases and 1 base respectively, with 8 bases between them. The CDR3 extends over 13 amino acids. CDR3 nucleotides: TGTGCCATCAGTGGGACAGCGTCCTACGAGCAGTACTTC. It specifies CAISGTASYEQYF.

In nucleotides, the CDR3 is TGTGCCAGCACTCAAAATGGGGGACACGAGCAGTACTTC. Protein product: CASTQNGGHEQYF. The chain uses TRBV28 and TRBJ2-7, with D perhaps given as TRBD1 or TRBD2 (5 bases each). Trimming left V 7 bases short and J 5 bases short, with 15 bases between. The CDR3 is 13 amino acids. Germline CDR1 is MDHEN and CDR2 is SYDVKM.

This clonotype turned up a few times. The CDR3 sequence is CASSLPRSNEKLFF. The CDR3 bases are TGTGCCAGCAGCTTACCCAGATCTAATGAAAAACTGTTTTTT. This chain links TRBV11-2 with TRBJ1-4; no firm D call. The germline gives CDR1 SGHAT, CDR2 FQNNGV. V was cut by 2 bases and J by 3 bases, with 7 bases left in between. This CDR3 region has 14 residues.

This clonotype was counted only a few times. The chain has TRBV5-1 and TRBJ1-1; 9 bases fit TRBD1. Germline loops: CDR1 SGHRS, CDR2 YFSETQ. This CDR3 is built from 16 residues. Losses at the gene ends were 5 bases for V and 5 bases for J; bases not matched to a gene: 13. The CDR3 region has the DNA TGCGCCAGCAGAGGACAGGGGATGGTTATTGAAACTGAAGCTTTCTTT. It yields the protein CASRGQGMVIETEAFF.

This sequence joins TRBV2 and TRBJ2-2; 12 nucleotides agree with TRBD1. V gave up 8 bases and J gave up 6 bases; unmatched junction bases: 4. Germline loops: CDR1 SNHLY, CDR2 FYNNEI. This CDR3 has 14 amino acids. The CDR3, as DNA: TGTGCCAGCTCGGGACAGGGGGCGTCCGGGGAGCTGTTTTTT. The encoded protein is CASSGQGASGELFF.

The chain carries TRBV12-3 or TRBV12-4 and TRBJ1-3; the D gene is possibly TRBD1 (6 bases). There are 17 residues in the CDR3. V lost 5 bases and J lost 4, with 21 bases in between. The CDR3 protein is CASSTYLGGGRGNTIYF. As DNA, the CDR3 is TGTGCCAGCAGTACCTACCTGGGGGGCGGGCGAGGAAACACCATATATTTT.

This clonotype has only a few counts. This chain links TRBV3-1 with TRBJ1-1; TRBD1 might be the D (5 bases). The CDR3 is 15 residues long. CDR1 is LGHDT, CDR2 YNNKEL, per germline (reference sequence). V was trimmed by 7 bases and J by 1 base, leaving 16 bases between them. CDR3 nucleotides: TGTGCCAGCATGTTTCCTTACGACAGGAACACTGAAGCTTTCTTT. This translates into CASMFPYDRNTEAFF. Combining the CDR3 with reference TRBV3-1 and TRBJ1-1 gives the whole variable domain DTAVSQTPKYLVTQMGNDKSIKCEQNLGHDTMYWYKQDSKKFLKIMFSYNNKELIINETVPNRFSPKSPDKAHLNLHINSLELGDSAVYFCASMFPYDRNTEAFFGQGTRLTVV.

V is TRBV10-3 and J is TRBJ2-1; 7 bases align to TRBD2. This CDR3 has 15 amino acids. Germline CDR1 is ENHRY and CDR2 is SYGVKD. The J segment lost 2 bases and the V segment lost 6 bases, leaving 7 bases of the junction unmatched. The DNA for the CDR3 is TGTGCCATCAGCGGGGACTATCAGGCCTACAATGAGCAGTTCTTC. Translated: CAISGDYQAYNEQFF.

This clonotype was seen many times. J is TRBJ2-4 and V is TRBV7-8; 12 nucleotides line up with TRBD2. Germline assignment: CDR1 SGHVS and CDR2 FQNEAQ. V was pared by 4 bases and J by 5 bases, with 9 bases of the junction left unmatched. The CDR3 has 17 residues. CDR3 DNA sequence: TGTGCCAGCAGCTCAAGACTAGCGGGGGCCCTTCAAAACATTCAGTACTTC. Amino acids: CASSSRLAGALQNIQYF.

Worth noting for this clonotype: The junction departs from germline at one end; a sequencing error may be responsible. The rearrangement uses TRBV5-1 and TRBJ1-1, with D unresolved. The CDR3 sequence is 13 residues long. Germline V gene data show CDR1 as SGHRS and CDR2 as YFSETQ. CDR3 protein: CTSSSDGNTEAFF. CDR3 DNA: TGCACCAGCAGCTCGGACGGGAACACTGAAGCTTTCTTT.

The chain joins TRBV20-1 to TRBJ1-2, with D hard to call. The germline V and J ends were trimmed by 0 bases and 1 base, with 6 bases remaining between them. This CDR3 is built from 13 residues. Germline loops: CDR1 DFQATT, CDR2 SNEGSKA (reference sequence). This CDR3 is CSAREKGNYGYTF. DNA of the CDR3: TGCAGTGCTAGAGAGAAGGGTAACTATGGCTACACCTTC.

This clonotype was observed a few times. The rearrangement joins TRBV5-1 to TRBJ2-1; no clear D gene. With 4 bases removed from V and 8 bases from J, the gap between germline ends came to 10 bases. CDR3 length equals 12 residues. The germline V gene has CDR1 SGHRS and CDR2 YFSETQ. The CDR3 sequence is CASSMATYEQFF. DNA for the CDR3: TGCGCCAGCAGCATGGCAACCTATGAGCAGTTCTTC.

The CDR3 loop is CANSKEYGPEETQYF. CDR3 coding DNA: TGTGCCAACTCGAAAGAATACGGCCCGGAAGAGACCCAGTACTTC. The chain recombines TRBV18 with TRBJ2-5, with D uncertain. The CDR3 totals 15 residues. Germline CDR1 and CDR2: KGHSH and LQKENI. V gave up 10 bases and J gave up 3 bases, with 21 bases separating them.

The genes are TRBV10-3 and TRBJ2-3; TRBD1 matches 9 bases. The CDR3 has 16 residues. The ends lost 1 base at V and 2 bases at J; junction bases unmatched: 4. The germline CDR1 and CDR2 sequences are ENHRY and SYGVKD. This CDR3 is CAISEFRTGVTDTQYF. DNA for the CDR3: TGTGCCATCAGTGAGTTTCGGACAGGGGTCACAGATACGCAGTATTTT.

This clonotype was recorded a few times. The chain joins TRBV6-2 or TRBV6-3 to TRBJ1-1; TRBD1 agrees at 8 bases. Germline V gives CDR1 MNHEY, CDR2 SVGEGT. V lost 5 bases to trimming and J lost 6 bases; unmatched junction nucleotides: 5. CDR3 size: 13 residues. DNA of the CDR3: TGTGCCAGCAGTCTACAGGGGGTCCCTGAAGCTTTCTTT. Its translation: CASSLQGVPEAFF.

The chain recombines TRBV11-2 with TRBJ2-7, with 8 bases fitting TRBD1. The trim removed 5 bases at V and 2 bases at J, leaving 5 bases unmatched. CDR3 length: 14 amino acids. The germline V gene has CDR1 SGHAT and CDR2 FQNNGV. The CDR3 is CASSLTGVPYEQYF. CDR3 coding DNA: TGTGCCAGCAGCCTGACAGGGGTTCCCTACGAGCAGTACTTC.

Ten or more counts support this clonotype. This chain links TRBV10-3 with TRBJ2-5; D may be TRBD1 or TRBD2 (5 bases each). Germline V CDR1 and CDR2: ENHRY, SYGVKD. V gave up 4 bases and J gave up 5 bases, with 11 bases separating them. This CDR3 spans 13 amino acids. CDR3 bases: TGTGCCATCAGTGCCCGGGACGGCGAGACCCAGTACTTC. It codes for CAISARDGETQYF.

This clonotype was counted a few times. The chain employs TRBV20-1 and TRBJ2-3; tentatively, D is TRBD2 (6 bases). CDR3 length: 14 residues. The germline V and J ends were trimmed by 4 bases and 2 bases, with 13 bases remaining between them. Per the germline V gene, CDR1 is DFQATT and CDR2 is SNEGSKA (reference sequence). CDR3 in amino acids: CSATTGLLTDTQYF. The CDR3 DNA reads as TGCAGTGCTACTACGGGACTTCTCACAGATACGCAGTATTTT.

This clonotype was counted ten times or more. The gene calls are TRBV5-1 and TRBJ1-6; maybe TRBD1 (5 bases). CDR3 length: 15 amino acids. The V and J ends lost 0 bases and 13 bases respectively, with 17 bases between them. In germline, CDR1 is SGHRS, CDR2 YFSETQ. The CDR3 sequence: CASSLDGAVEAPLHF. Written as DNA, the CDR3 is TGCGCCAGCAGCTTGGACGGGGCAGTCGAGGCGCCCCTCCACTTT.

The chain couples TRBV10-3 to TRBJ2-7; D is uncertain. Germline CDR1 reads ENHRY; CDR2 reads SYGVKD. V was clipped by 3 bases and J by 2 bases, with 8 bases between them. The CDR3 is made up of 13 amino acids. CDR3 in amino acids: CAISEGRTYEQYF. The CDR3 DNA reads TGTGCCATCAGTGAAGGTCGCACCTACGAGCAGTACTTC.

This clonotype was observed at least ten times. V is TRBV11-2 and J is TRBJ1-5; 8 bases map to TRBD1. The germline gives CDR1 SGHAT, CDR2 FQNNGV. The ends lost 5 bases at V and 7 bases at J; junction bases unmatched: 10. There are 15 residues in the CDR3. The CDR3 is CASSSQTGAEQPQHF. CDR3 nucleotides: TGTGCCAGCAGCAGCCAGACAGGGGCTGAGCAGCCCCAGCATTTT.

In its sample, this clonotype is medium-sized. J is TRBJ2-7 and V is TRBV20-1; D assignment may be TRBD1 or TRBD2 (5 bases each). V lost 6 bases and J lost 5, with 17 bases in between. CDR1 and CDR2 from the germline V gene are DFQATT and SNEGSKA (reference sequence). CDR3 length: 13 residues. The CDR3 region has the DNA TGCAGTGCCCCCGTGGGGGTGTTGAACGAGCAGTACTTC. Residues: CSAPVGVLNEQYF.

The chain links TRBV6-2 or TRBV6-3 to TRBJ2-7; D not certain. Germline values: CDR1 MNHEY, CDR2 SVGEGT. Trimming pared 1 base from V and 3 bases from J, leaving 7 bases between. The CDR3 runs to 13 residues. The CDR3 nucleotides are TGTGCCAGCAGTTACTTGGACCACTACGAGCAGTACTTC. Amino acid sequence: CASSYLDHYEQYF.

This clonotype was seen a few times. The gene calls are TRBV19 and TRBJ2-7, with 11 bases lining up with TRBD2. The trim removed 6 bases at V and 4 bases at J, leaving 5 bases unmatched. The length of the CDR3 is 14 residues. The germline V gene has CDR1 LNHDA and CDR2 SQIVND (reference sequence). CDR3: CASRSSGGTYEQYF. The CDR3, as DNA: TGTGCCAGTAGGTCTAGCGGGGGGACGTACGAGCAGTACTTC.

This clonotype was seen a handful of times. V gene TRBV28 combines with J gene TRBJ2-2; D remains ambiguous. The CDR3 has 12 residues. The V end lost 3 bases, the J end lost 8 bases, and 7 bases lay between the germline ends. CDR1 and CDR2 from the germline V gene are MDHEN and SYDVKM. The CDR3 region has the DNA TGTGCCAGCAGTTTTTATCTTGGGGAGCTGTTTTTT. This codes for CASSFYLGELFF.

This clonotype was counted only a few times. The chain carries TRBV20-1 and TRBJ2-3; 12 bases match TRBD2. V lost 6 bases, J lost 1 base, and 8 bases stayed unmatched. The CDR3 loop spans 16 amino acids. Germline V gene data show CDR1 as DFQATT and CDR2 as SNEGSKA (reference sequence). The CDR3, as DNA: TGCAGTGCCCCGCCCGCTAGCGGGGGGGGCACAGATACGCAGTATTTT. Amino acid sequence: CSAPPASGGGTDTQYF.

This clonotype was observed many times. This chain uses TRBV4-2 with TRBJ2-3; D is unresolved. Germline CDR1 and CDR2: LGHNA and YNFKEQ. This CDR3 comprises 16 residues. V dropped 0 bases and J dropped 2 bases, with 12 bases sitting between them. CDR3: CASSQDVWSFTDTQYF. The CDR3 DNA reads as TGTGCCAGCAGCCAAGATGTGTGGAGTTTCACAGATACGCAGTATTTT.